Presented here are 14 T cell receptor beta chains from one specimen sequenced in a study of identifying expanded T cells in peripheral blood. Sequenced by immunoSEQ multiplex PCR; TCRdb stores in-frame clones only, minus some. The sample lists around 120,000 clones, 86% occurring once. The specimen was blood. Every receptor here comes from a person between 18 and 69 years old in good health.

This sequence joins TRBV5-6 and TRBJ2-5; TRBD2 matches at 8 bases. Germline CDR1 SGHDT, CDR2 YYEEEE. This CDR3 has 15 amino acids. The junction had 6 bases not matched to a gene; V was cut back by 4 bases and J by 1 base. CDR3 in amino acids: CASSPTSGLQETQYF. The DNA of the CDR3 is TGTGCCAGCAGCCCAACTAGCGGACTCCAAGAGACCCAGTACTTC.

The V and J genes are TRBV7-9 and TRBJ2-2, with TRBD2 as a possible D gene (6 bases). V lost 2 bases, J lost 2 bases, and 15 bases lay in between. There are 17 residues in the CDR3. The germline V gene encodes CDR1 SEHNR and CDR2 FQNEAQ (reference sequence). In DNA, the CDR3 is TGTGCCAGCAGCTTATTCGGCGGGGAACTCAACACCGGGGAGCTGTTTTTT. Translating it yields CASSLFGGELNTGELFF.

The rearrangement uses TRBV27 and TRBJ1-3, with D possibly matching TRBD1 (6 bases). V lost 3 bases to trimming and J lost 3 bases, with 12 bases between them. Germline V lookup: CDR1 MNHEY, CDR2 SMNVEV (reference sequence). The length of the CDR3 is 15 residues. CDR3 sequence: CASSLLGANGNTIYF. The CDR3, as DNA: TGTGCCAGCAGTTTGCTGGGGGCGAATGGAAACACCATATATTTT.

The chain is built from TRBV7-2 and TRBJ2-7, with 9 bases aligning to TRBD1. This CDR3 region has 14 residues. Germline CDR1 SGHTA, CDR2 FQGNSA. V was clipped by 5 bases and J by 5 bases; unmatched bases: 7. The CDR3, as DNA: TGTGCCAGCAGCGCCGGGACAGGGATCCACGAGCAGTACTTC. Its translation is CASSAGTGIHEQYF.

J is TRBJ2-1 and V is TRBV6-1; 11 bases are shared with TRBD2. This CDR3 contains 16 residues. Trimming at V came to 4 bases and at J to 2 bases, leaving 4 bases not matched to a gene. CDR1 is MNHNS and CDR2 is SASEGT in the germline V gene. This CDR3 reads CASSATSGATYNEQFF. CDR3 nucleotides: TGTGCCAGCAGTGCGACTAGCGGGGCCACCTACAATGAGCAGTTCTTC.

This sequence joins TRBV5-1 and TRBJ2-3; a possible D gene is TRBD1 (6 bases). The CDR3 totals 14 residues. The V and J ends lost 5 bases and 0 bases respectively, with 10 bases between them. Germline CDR1 reads SGHRS; CDR2 reads YFSETQ. Written as DNA, the CDR3 is TGCGCCAGCAGTCCACAGGGTAGCACAGATACGCAGTATTTT. Translating it yields CASSPQGSTDTQYF.

The chain has TRBV7-9 and TRBJ2-7; TRBD2 aligns across 12 bases. The germline V gene has CDR1 SEHNR and CDR2 FQNEAQ (reference sequence). V was pared by 5 bases and J by 4 bases, with 6 bases of the junction left unmatched. The CDR3 totals 15 residues. CDR3 sequence: CASSPTSGRIYEQYF. DNA of the CDR3: TGTGCCAGCAGCCCGACTAGCGGGAGAATTTACGAGCAGTACTTC.

This chain joins TRBV2 and TRBJ1-2; the D is unclear. V lost 5 bases to trimming and J lost 4 bases, with 5 bases between them. The CDR3 length is 11 residues. CDR1 is SNHLY and CDR2 is FYNNEI in the germline V gene. CDR3 loop: CASSPGYGYTF. As DNA, the CDR3 is TGTGCCAGCAGTCCGGGCTATGGCTACACCTTC.

This chain's CDR3 is CAISSGTGSQETQYF. In DNA form, the CDR3 reads TGTGCCATCAGCTCCGGGACAGGTTCTCAAGAGACCCAGTACTTC. The J gene is TRBJ2-5, the V gene TRBV10-3, with 8 positions matching TRBD1. The CDR3 is made up of 15 amino acids. Trimming removed 6 bases from V and 2 bases from J; junction bases left unmatched: 8. Germline V gene data show CDR1 as ENHRY and CDR2 as SYGVKD.

The chain has TRBV18 and TRBJ2-6; D is uncertain. The germline gives CDR1 KGHSH, CDR2 LQKENI. The CDR3 totals 15 residues. Trimming stripped 1 base from V and 0 bases from J, with 4 bases between. The CDR3 DNA reads as TGTGCCAGCTCACCACAGACCTCTGGGGCCAACGTCCTGACTTTC. Protein product: CASSPQTSGANVLTF.

CDR3 coding DNA: TGTGCCAGCAGTGAATATGGGGGCGCAGGGCAGCCCCAGCATTTT. Translated, it gives CASSEYGGAGQPQHF. The V and J genes are TRBV25-1 and TRBJ1-5; D is perhaps TRBD1 (6 bases). CDR1 MGHDK and CDR2 SYGVNS come from the germline V gene. V was trimmed by 0 bases and J by 7 bases, leaving 13 bases between them. The CDR3 sequence is 15 residues long.

The chain couples TRBV2 to TRBJ2-3; a possible D gene is TRBD2 (5 bases). The length of the CDR3 is 12 residues. Trimming removed 7 bases at V and 8 bases at J, with 13 bases between. Germline V gives CDR1 SNHLY, CDR2 FYNNEI. The CDR3 DNA sequence: TGTGCCAGCACCGAGGGAGAAGCTACGCAGTATTTT. It is translated as CASTEGEATQYF.

V is TRBV4-2 and J is TRBJ2-2; unclear D gene. Germline lookup yields CDR1 LGHNA and CDR2 YNFKEQ. This CDR3 has 13 amino acids. Trimming shortened V by 1 base and J by 4 bases, and 4 bases separated the two germline ends. This CDR3 is CASSQVTTGELFF. DNA for the CDR3: TGTGCCAGCAGCCAAGTTACCACCGGGGAGCTGTTTTTT.

J is TRBJ2-2 and V is TRBV5-8, with a possible D match to TRBD1 (6 bases). This CDR3 region has 14 residues. V lost 5 bases and J 1 base, leaving 9 bases between the germline ends. Germline V gives CDR1 SGHTS, CDR2 YDEGEE. CDR3 amino acids: CASRWGQNTGELFF. The CDR3 bases are TGTGCCAGCAGATGGGGACAGAACACCGGGGAGCTGTTTTTT.